This TCR beta chain was found in a study of T cell responses to AZD1222 COVID-19 vaccine. The data were produced by immunoSEQ multiplex PCR, yet TCRdb's version contains in-frame clones alone and is incomplete. The table has about 200,000 clones, approximately 90% seen once. Trimming stripped 2 bases from V and 0 bases from J, with 7 bases between. This CDR3 has 14 amino acids. Germline V lookup: CDR1 MNHEY, CDR2 SMNVEV (reference sequence). The specimen was peripheral blood, collected 28 days after the second AZD1222 dose. The receptor was isolated from an adult who received the AZD1222 COVID-19 vaccine. The V gene is TRBV27, the J gene TRBJ1-2; no definite D call. CDR3 residues: CASSLRPANYGYTF. As DNA, the CDR3 is TGTGCCAGCAGTTTAAGGCCCGCTAACTATGGCTACACCTTC.